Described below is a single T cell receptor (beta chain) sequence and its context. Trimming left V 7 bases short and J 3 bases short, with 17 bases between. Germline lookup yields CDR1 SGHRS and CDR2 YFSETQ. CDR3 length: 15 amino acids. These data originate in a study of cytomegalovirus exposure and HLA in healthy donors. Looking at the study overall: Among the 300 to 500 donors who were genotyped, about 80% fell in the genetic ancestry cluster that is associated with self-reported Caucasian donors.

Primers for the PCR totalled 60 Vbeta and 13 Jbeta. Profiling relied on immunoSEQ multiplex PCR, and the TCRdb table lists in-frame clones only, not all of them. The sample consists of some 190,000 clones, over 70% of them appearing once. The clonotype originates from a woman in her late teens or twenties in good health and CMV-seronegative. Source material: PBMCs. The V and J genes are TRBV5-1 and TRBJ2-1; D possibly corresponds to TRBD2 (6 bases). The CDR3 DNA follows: TGCGCCAGCCAGGCCTCGGCGGGGAACTACAATGAGCAGTTCTTC. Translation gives CASQASAGNYNEQFF.